This T cell receptor (beta chain) was recorded in a study of control samples from healthy donors and cancer patients. The assay was immunoSEQ multiplex PCR, and TCRdb's table has in-frame clones only and misses some. In the table there are tens of thousands of clones, around 85% of which are singletons. The CDR3 totals 16 residues. V was pared by 9 bases and J by 3 bases, with 22 bases between. Germline V gene data show CDR1 as LNHDA and CDR2 as SQIVND (reference sequence). The sequenced sample was blood. The TCR sequence derives from a man aged 40-49 years in good health. The rearrangement joins TRBV19 to TRBJ2-3; tentative D call: TRBD2 (6 bases). In DNA form, the CDR3 reads TGTGCCAGCAGGGTCGGGACTCTCTCGCCTACAGATACGCAGTATTTT. This translates into CASRVGTLSPTDTQYF.